Reported below is one T cell receptor (delta chain). TCRdb reran clone calling via CATT on the RT-PCR reads. The data hold more than 2,000 delta-chain clones, with roughly 33% observed a single time. This CDR3 region has 22 residues. V lost 3 bases to trimming and J lost 4 bases; unmatched junction nucleotides: 25. Germline CDR1 reads TSWWSYY; CDR2 reads QGS. This sample is part of a study of gamma-delta T cells after stem cell transplantation. Sequencing used gamma-delta T cells. The chain links TRDV1 to TRDJ1; 11 bases fit TRDD3. This receptor was taken from a human donor. It is not recorded whose cells these are; they may come from a transplant donor. The CDR3 reads CALGDRSPFLRRGGYEGDKLIF. The CDR3 DNA reads TGTGCTCTTGGGGACCGGTCTCCCTTCCTACGTCGTGGGGGATACGAAGGCGATAAACTCATCTTT.